One and the same sample provided the 31 T cell receptor beta chains below, sequenced in a study of monozygotic twins with inflammatory bowel disease. TCRdb reanalyzed the 5' RACE reads and collapses them to one entry per CDR3 protein, without DNA. Here the sample table reports under 200,000 distinct CDR3 sequences. Sequencing used blood. The origin of the receptors is a human donor with ulcerative colitis or Crohn's disease, or a healthy co-twin of an affected twin (not recorded which).

The gene calls are TRBV6-2 or TRBV6-3 and TRBJ2-4; TCRdb selects TRBD2, and the lack of DNA leaves this call unchecked. The CDR3 runs to 20 residues. Germline values: CDR1 MNHEY, CDR2 SVGEGT. CDR3 loop: CASSPSGLAGWGLAKNIQYF.

The J gene is TRBJ2-5, the V gene TRBV28; the D gene TCRdb calls, TRBD2, cannot be checked with no DNA. Germline V gives CDR1 MDHEN, CDR2 SYDVKM. The CDR3 contains 14 residues. CDR3 amino acids: CASSSSGSGETQYF.

The chain uses TRBV7-8 and TRBJ1-6. The CDR3 has 12 amino acids. CDR1 SGHVS and CDR2 FQNEAQ come from the germline V gene. The CDR3 sequence: CASSFHNSPLHF.

The CDR3 region is CASSRGTGREKLFF. V gene TRBV6-1 combines with J gene TRBJ1-4; the TCRdb D gene call, TRBD1, has no DNA to confirm it. Germline CDR1 is MNHNS and CDR2 is SASEGT. The length of the CDR3 is 14 residues.

The V and J genes are TRBV13 and TRBJ2-1; no DNA is available, so the TRBD2 call from TCRdb remains unchecked. CDR3 size: 16 residues. Germline V gene lookup returns CDR1 PRHDT and CDR2 FYEKMQ (reference sequence). The CDR3 sequence is CASSLRLAGPWNEQFF.

The gene calls are TRBV5-1 and TRBJ2-1; the D call of TRBD2 rests on TCRdb alone, since no DNA is present to check it. CDR3 length: 17 amino acids. CDR1 and CDR2 (germline): SGHRS, YFSETQ. This CDR3 reads CASSEGLAGGSPNEQFF.

The V call is TRBV5-5, the J call TRBJ2-7; no DNA is available, so the TRBD1 call from TCRdb remains unchecked. The CDR3 consists of 17 residues. CDR1 and CDR2 (germline): SGHKS, YYEKEE (reference sequence). The CDR3: CASSLFPGQGDFYEQYF.

The CDR3: CASTGTRVANYGYTF. This chain joins TRBV6-1 and TRBJ1-2; TCRdb calls TRBD1, which cannot be checked without DNA. Germline V gene data show CDR1 as MNHNS and CDR2 as SASEGT. The CDR3 contains 15 residues.

The rearrangement links TRBV7-2 to TRBJ2-3. The V gene's germline CDR1 is SGHTA and CDR2 FQGNSA. The CDR3 runs to 11 residues. The CDR3 sequence is CASSSTYTQYF.

The chain recombines TRBV10-3 with TRBJ2-5. From germline, CDR1 is ENHRY and CDR2 SYGVKD. The CDR3 runs 14 residues. The CDR3 sequence: CAISESGRGETQYF.

The chain couples TRBV7-2 to TRBJ1-6; TCRdb's D call of TRBD1 is untestable without DNA. Germline CDR1 reads SGHTA; CDR2 reads FQGNSA. The CDR3 is 15 residues long. CDR3 sequence: CASSQDRVYNSPLHF.

The rearrangement uses TRBV5-4 and TRBJ1-1. The CDR3 is 13 amino acids. Germline-derived CDR1 and CDR2 are SGHNT and YYREEE (reference sequence). The CDR3 loop reads CASSIGQLQEAFF.

This chain joins TRBV5-1 and TRBJ2-5. The CDR3 length is 14 residues. Germline CDR1 reads SGHRS; CDR2 reads YFSETQ. The CDR3: CASSPERLQETQYF.

V and J are TRBV18 and TRBJ2-1; TCRdb lists TRBD2, though no DNA is available to test this call. The CDR3 has 16 amino acids. Per the germline V gene, CDR1 is KGHSH and CDR2 is LQKENI. The CDR3 loop reads CASSPILAGAYNEQFF. Variable domain in full (rest from reference TRBV18 and TRBJ2-1): NAGVMQNPRHLVRRRGQEARLRCSPMKGHSHVYWYRQLPEEGLKFMVYLQKENIIDESGMPKERFSAEFPKEGPSILRIQQVVRGDSAAYFCASSPILAGAYNEQFFGPGTRLTVL.

The V and J genes are TRBV30 and TRBJ2-1; TCRdb proposes TRBD2, but this gene call is untestable without DNA. CDR3 length: 13 residues. Per germline, CDR1 GTSNPN and CDR2 SVGIG (reference sequence). CDR3 loop: CAWNPGGNNEQFF.

The gene calls are TRBV10-2 and TRBJ2-7; TCRdb outputs TRBD2, but without DNA this stays unchecked. Germline values: CDR1 WSHSY, CDR2 SAAADI. This CDR3 spans 14 amino acids. Here the CDR3 reads CASTAGAINYEQYF.

The chain is built from TRBV15 and TRBJ2-5; the TCRdb D gene call, TRBD2, has no DNA to confirm it. Germline V gene lookup returns CDR1 LNHNV and CDR2 YYDKDF (reference sequence). The CDR3 covers 13 residues. This CDR3 reads CATSRDMTSGTYF.

This chain uses TRBV19 with TRBJ2-6; TCRdb reports TRBD1, a call that lacks DNA to check it against. The CDR3 sequence is 13 residues long. Germline V gives CDR1 LNHDA, CDR2 SQIVND (reference sequence). The chain's CDR3 is CASKGAGANVLTF.

The gene calls are TRBV5-6 and TRBJ2-7; TCRdb's D call, TRBD2, is unchecked because there is no DNA. Germline CDR1 is SGHDT and CDR2 is YYEEEE. The CDR3 has 17 amino acids. CDR3 loop: CASSRGLAGVSSYEQYF.

J is TRBJ1-6 and V is TRBV7-9. The CDR3 contains 15 residues. The germline V gene encodes CDR1 SEHNR and CDR2 FQNEAQ (reference sequence). The CDR3 protein is CASSYPREGHSPLHF.

V gene TRBV30 combines with J gene TRBJ1-5. Germline V gene data show CDR1 as GTSNPN and CDR2 as SVGIG (reference sequence). The CDR3 is made up of 14 amino acids. The CDR3 reads CAWSVLSSNQPQHF.

The V and J genes are TRBV5-1 and TRBJ2-7; the D call from TCRdb, TRBD1, cannot be confirmed without DNA. In germline, CDR1 is SGHRS, CDR2 YFSETQ. The CDR3 consists of 15 residues. CDR3 amino acids: CASSLKITGAYEQYF.

The chain carries TRBV6-2 or TRBV6-3 and TRBJ1-1. CDR1 is MNHEY, CDR2 SVGEGT, per germline. CDR3 length: 12 residues. CDR3 sequence reads: CASRNPRLPPFF.

The CDR3 reads CASSPPRGGDEKLFF. The chain couples TRBV18 to TRBJ1-4. There are 15 residues in the CDR3. The germline CDR1 and CDR2 sequences are KGHSH and LQKENI.

V is TRBV9 and J is TRBJ1-1; TCRdb's D call, TRBD1, is unchecked because there is no DNA. Germline V gene lookup returns CDR1 SGDLS and CDR2 YYNGEE. CDR3 length: 15 residues. The CDR3 loop is CASSATTGGVTEAFF. The entire variable domain, with the rest obtained from reference TRBV9 and TRBJ1-1, is as follows: DSGVTQTPKHLITATGQRVTLRCSPRSGDLSVYWYQQSLDQGLQFLIQYYNGEERAKGNILERFSAQQFPDLHSELNLSSLELGDSALYFCASSATTGGVTEAFFGQGTRLTVV.

The chain combines TRBV6-5 with TRBJ2-7; absent DNA, TCRdb's TRBD2 call cannot be checked. CDR3 length: 16 residues. In germline, CDR1 is MNHEY, CDR2 SVGAGI. The CDR3: CASSYEGLAQSYEQYF.

The chain couples TRBV3-1 to TRBJ2-3; absent DNA, TCRdb's TRBD2 call cannot be checked. The CDR3 runs to 19 residues. Germline assignment: CDR1 LGHDT and CDR2 YNNKEL (reference sequence). CDR3 protein: CASSRGRWGLAGHLDTQYF.

The chain is built from TRBV7-2 and TRBJ2-1; lacking DNA, the TRBD1 call made by TCRdb goes unchecked. Germline V lookup: CDR1 SGHTA, CDR2 FQGNSA. This CDR3 comprises 12 residues. CDR3 region: CASSDPGRICVF.

The V and J genes are TRBV20-1 and TRBJ2-4; TCRdb reports TRBD2, a call that lacks DNA to check it against. The CDR3 extends over 16 amino acids. From germline, CDR1 is DFQATT and CDR2 SNEGSKA (reference sequence). The CDR3 region is CSARQSGRLSENIQYF.

J is TRBJ1-6 and V is TRBV20-1; without DNA, the TCRdb call of TRBD1 cannot be checked. From germline, CDR1 is DFQATT and CDR2 SNEGSKA (reference sequence). The CDR3 loop spans 15 amino acids. This CDR3 reads CSARVRGSYNSPLHF.

V gene TRBV20-1 combines with J gene TRBJ2-7; TCRdb designates TRBD1, a call that cannot be tested without DNA. This CDR3 comprises 15 residues. The germline gives CDR1 DFQATT, CDR2 SNEGSKA (reference sequence). The chain's CDR3 is CSARGQGLLALEQYF.